These T cell receptor beta chains were read from a single sample in a study of post-analysis software for immune sequencing data. TCRdb re-called the PCR reads through MiXCR, storing one row per CDR3 protein. Seen here are hundreds of thousands of distinct CDR3 sequences, 25% to 30% observed once, and the top ten hold roughly 0.57%. Specimen: blood. These receptors were collected from a girl aged 10 to 17 with multiple sclerosis. CDR3s include the opening cysteine and the closing phenylalanine or tryptophan. Fields, in order: clone size, D gene, V gene, J gene, CDR3 protein, CDR3 DNA. The D gene is left open where the match is weak. Size is stated for part of the rows, as once, few or many counts, or as a class when the clone is expanded.

-	-	TRBV20-1	TRBJ2-7	CSARDGSVPGEQYF	TGCAGTGCTAGAGATGGGTCCGTCCCCGGCGAGCAGTACTTC
-	-	TRBV2	TRBJ2-3	CASSEVNNRKSSKDTQYF	TGTGCCAGCAGTGAAGTCAATAACAGAAAGTCGAGTAAAGATACGCAGTATTTT
-	TRBD2	TRBV5-1	TRBJ2-7	CASSVGAPSGYSYEQYF	TGCGCCAGCAGCGTTGGTGCGCCTAGCGGATACTCCTACGAGCAGTACTTC
-	TRBD2	TRBV9	TRBJ2-5	CTSSELAGARETQYF	TGTACCAGCAGCGAACTAGCGGGAGCTAGGGAGACCCAGTACTTC
few	-	TRBV29-1	TRBJ1-2	CSVEGGAGNYGYTF	TGCAGCGTTGAAGGGGGTGCAGGGAACTATGGCTACACCTTC
-	TRBD1	TRBV5-5	TRBJ2-5	CASSPGVGQGGQETQYF	TGTGCCAGCAGCCCCGGGGTCGGACAGGGTGGTCAAGAGACCCAGTACTTC
-	TRBD1	TRBV12-3/TRBV12-4	TRBJ1-5	CASSKDGQGVQPQHF	TGTGCCAGCAGTAAGGATGGACAGGGGGTTCAGCCCCAGCATTTT
-	TRBD1	TRBV6-2/TRBV6-3	TRBJ1-5	CASSWPGTGDNQPQHF	TGTGCCAGCAGTTGGCCCGGGACAGGGGACAATCAGCCCCAGCATTTT
few	TRBD2	TRBV6-6	TRBJ2-7	CASSSRTSGSSYEQYF	TGTGCCAGCAGTTCTCGGACTAGCGGGAGTTCCTACGAGCAGTACTTC
many	-	TRBV7-9	TRBJ2-7	CASSSRESYEQYF	TGTGCCAGCAGCTCCAGGGAATCCTACGAGCAGTACTTC
few	TRBD1	TRBV7-2	TRBJ2-7	CASSLAGTGLYEQYF	TGTGCCAGCAGCTTAGCAGGGACAGGGCTCTACGAGCAGTACTTC
once	TRBD2	TRBV7-2	TRBJ2-1	CASSLGPAGNNEQFF	TGTGCCAGCAGCTTGGGACCAGCGGGGAACAATGAGCAGTTCTTC
few	-	TRBV20-1	TRBJ2-4	CSAPDRSLFGIQYF	TGCAGTGCTCCGGACAGAAGCTTATTCGGGATTCAGTACTTC
-	-	TRBV20-1	TRBJ1-2	CSARDPGQTFSYGYTF	TGCAGTGCTAGAGATCCCGGACAGACTTTTTCCTATGGCTACACCTTC
-	-	TRBV4-1	TRBJ2-7	CASSPGEQYF	TGCGCCAGCAGCCCGGGCGAGCAGTACTTC
-	TRBD1	TRBV29-1	TRBJ1-2	CSVNTGAYYGYTF	TGCAGCGTTAATACAGGGGCTTACTATGGCTACACCTTC
few	-	TRBV28	TRBJ1-4	CASSFTSGIGEKLFF	TGTGCCAGCAGTTTCACCTCAGGGATCGGTGAAAAACTGTTTTTT
-	-	TRBV28	TRBJ2-3	CASSLQGRGTDTQYF	TGTGCCAGCAGTCTACAGGGACGCGGCACAGATACGCAGTATTTT
-	-	TRBV6-6	TRBJ1-3	CASDGGDSGNTIYF	TGTGCCAGCGACGGCGGTGACTCTGGAAACACCATATATTTT
-	-	TRBV12-3/TRBV12-4	TRBJ2-5	CASRSGATLGETQYF	TGTGCCAGCAGATCAGGGGCTACCCTCGGAGAGACCCAGTACTTC
few	TRBD2	TRBV7-2	TRBJ2-5	CASSLGGGGGPQQYF	TGTGCCAGCAGCTTAGGAGGCGGGGGTGGGCCTCAGCAGTACTTC
once	TRBD2	TRBV28	TRBJ2-3	CASSPDSRAGVRTDTQYF	TGTGCCAGCAGCCCCGACTCGCGTGCGGGAGTCAGGACAGATACGCAGTATTTT
few	-	TRBV4-1	TRBJ2-1	CASSQEGRGQGVNNEQFF	TGCGCCAGCAGCCAAGAAGGCCGAGGGCAGGGTGTTAACAATGAGCAGTTCTTC
-	-	TRBV5-1	TRBJ2-1	CVSSLAADNEQFF	TGCGTCAGCAGCTTGGCCGCCGACAATGAGCAGTTCTTC
-	-	TRBV27	TRBJ1-6	CASSPLLLGNSPLHF	TGTGCCAGCAGTCCTTTACTGTTGGGGAATTCACCCCTCCACTTT
few	-	TRBV7-2	TRBJ2-4	CASSAHREGNIQYF	TGTGCCAGCAGCGCACATCGGGAAGGGAACATTCAGTACTTC
few	TRBD2	TRBV20-1	TRBJ2-1	CSARDPIAGIRNEQFF	TGCAGTGCTAGAGACCCCATAGCGGGAATTCGGAATGAGCAGTTCTTC
once	-	TRBV20-1	TRBJ2-5	CSASNHEETQYF	TGCAGTGCTAGTAACCATGAAGAGACCCAGTACTTC